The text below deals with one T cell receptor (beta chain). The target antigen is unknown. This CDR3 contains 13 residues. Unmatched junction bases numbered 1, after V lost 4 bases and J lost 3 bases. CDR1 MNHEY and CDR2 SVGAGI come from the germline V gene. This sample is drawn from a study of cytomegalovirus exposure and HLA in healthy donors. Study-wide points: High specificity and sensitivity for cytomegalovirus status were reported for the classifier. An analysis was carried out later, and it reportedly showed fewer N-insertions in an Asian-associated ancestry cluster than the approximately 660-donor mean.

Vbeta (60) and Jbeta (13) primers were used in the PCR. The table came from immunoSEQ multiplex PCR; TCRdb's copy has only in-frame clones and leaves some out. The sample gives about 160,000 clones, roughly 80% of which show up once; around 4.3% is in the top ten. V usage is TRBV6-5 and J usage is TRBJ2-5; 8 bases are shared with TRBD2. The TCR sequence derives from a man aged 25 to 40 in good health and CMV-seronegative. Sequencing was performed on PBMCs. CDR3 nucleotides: TGTGCCAGCAGTTCGGGGGGGGAAGAGACCCAGTACTTC. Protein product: CASSSGGEETQYF.